Presented here are 19 T cell receptor beta chains from one specimen sequenced in a study of blood T cell repertoires in COVID-19. Profiling relied on immunoSEQ multiplex PCR, and the TCRdb table lists in-frame clones only, not all of them. The table has fewer than 55,000 clones, roughly nine tenths seen once. The sequenced sample was peripheral blood. These receptors all come from a man aged 80 or over with active or convalescent COVID-19.

The chain is built from TRBV5-4 and TRBJ2-3, with D possibly being TRBD2 (5 bases). This CDR3 is built from 14 residues. From germline, CDR1 is SGHNT and CDR2 YYREEE (reference sequence). The V and J ends lost 3 bases and 4 bases respectively, with 12 bases between them. DNA for the CDR3: TGTGCCAGCAGCTGGGGAGTAACTGCAGATACGCAGTATTTT. Protein: CASSWGVTADTQYF.

V and J are TRBV14 and TRBJ2-7, with unresolved D. The CDR3 length is 15 residues. Germline assignment: CDR1 SGHDN and CDR2 FVKESK. V lost 0 bases, J lost 2 bases, and 11 bases lay in between. The CDR3 coding sequence is TGTGCCAGCAGCCAAGATAGGTACAGTCCCTACGAGCAGTACTTC. Its translation: CASSQDRYSPYEQYF.

Only one count was recorded for this clone. The V and J genes are TRBV7-9 and TRBJ2-2, with D possibly being TRBD2 (6 bases). The CDR3 has 16 amino acids. V was trimmed by 1 base and J by 6 bases, leaving 15 bases between them. The germline CDR1 and CDR2 sequences are SEHNR and FQNEAQ (reference sequence). In DNA, the CDR3 is TGTGCCAGCAGCTTAGGGGGGGTCCTCCGCCCCGGGGAGCTGTTTTTT. Its protein product is CASSLGGVLRPGELFF.

The gene calls are TRBV7-7 and TRBJ2-5; maybe TRBD2 (6 bases). Germline V gives CDR1 SSHAT, CDR2 FNYEAQ (reference sequence). This CDR3 spans 15 amino acids. Trimming removed 4 bases at V and 5 bases at J, with 17 bases between. The CDR3 DNA reads as TGTGCCAGCAGCTCCCGGGCCTCCCGGGGGGAGACCCAGTACTTC. Its protein is CASSSRASRGETQYF.

This chain links TRBV3-1 (or the pseudogene TRBV3-2) with TRBJ1-2; TRBD1 is a possible D gene (5 bases). This CDR3 spans 14 amino acids. V lost 2 bases to trimming and J lost 0 bases, with 7 bases between them. Germline CDR1 is LGHDT and CDR2 is YNNKEL (reference sequence). Here the CDR3 reads CASSQQGANYGYTF. CDR3 nucleotides: TGTGCCAGCAGCCAACAGGGTGCTAACTATGGCTACACCTTC.

The chain links TRBV9 to TRBJ2-5; TRBD1 is a possible D gene (6 bases). Germline V gives CDR1 SGDLS, CDR2 YYNGEE. The CDR3 consists of 13 residues. V lost 2 bases and J 5 bases, leaving 10 bases between the germline ends. In DNA, the CDR3 is TGTGCCAGCAGCGTGAGGCAGGGGGAGACCCAGTACTTC. Its protein is CASSVRQGETQYF.

The chain uses TRBV18 and TRBJ2-2; D gene ambiguous. Trimming left V 6 bases short and J 4 bases short, with 15 bases between. This CDR3 contains 15 residues. Germline V lookup: CDR1 KGHSH, CDR2 LQKENI. CDR3 region: CASSPGFASTGELFF. The CDR3 nucleotides are TGTGCCAGCTCGCCAGGTTTCGCGTCCACCGGGGAGCTGTTTTTT.

This clone was picked up one time. J is TRBJ2-5 and V is TRBV11-2; D is possibly TRBD2 (6 bases). CDR1 is SGHAT, CDR2 FQNNGV, per germline. This CDR3 is built from 16 residues. Trimming pared 2 bases from V and 3 bases from J, leaving 16 bases between. CDR3 residues: CASSLSMGGREETQYF. For the CDR3, the DNA is TGTGCCAGCAGCTTAAGTATGGGGGGACGGGAAGAGACCCAGTACTTC.

V usage is TRBV18 and J usage is TRBJ1-5; tentatively, D is TRBD1 (5 bases). The CDR3 contains 17 residues. The germline gives CDR1 KGHSH, CDR2 LQKENI. The ends were cut back, 4 bases at V and 1 base at J, with 17 bases in the middle. DNA for the CDR3: TGTGCCAGCTCACTCGGGAGAGGGGTAGGAAGCAATCAGCCCCAGCATTTT. Encoded protein: CASSLGRGVGSNQPQHF.

V and J are TRBV3-1 (or the pseudogene TRBV3-2) and TRBJ2-2; weak D call: TRBD2 (7 bases). CDR1 and CDR2 (germline): LGHDT, YNNKEL (reference sequence). The CDR3 has 16 amino acids. Deletions cut 3 bases from V and 7 bases from J, with 18 bases between. CDR3: CASSQRGRGYVGELFF. The DNA of the CDR3 is TGTGCCAGCAGCCAGCGGGGGCGCGGGTATGTCGGGGAGCTGTTTTTT.

CDR3 sequence (DNA): TGCGCCAGCAGCTTGGGCAGAAACTCCGGGAAACAGTATTTT. Translated, it gives CASSLGRNSGKQYF. The V call is TRBV5-1, the J call TRBJ2-3; possible D gene TRBD2, 5 bases. Per germline, CDR1 SGHRS and CDR2 YFSETQ. V gave up 0 bases and J gave up 12 bases, with 17 bases separating them. This CDR3 has 14 residues.

V and J are TRBV7-9 and TRBJ1-6, with 7 bases matching TRBD1. The CDR3 has 15 residues. The V gene end was trimmed by 5 bases and the J gene end by 10 bases; junction bases not matched to a gene: 11. Germline assignment: CDR1 SEHNR and CDR2 FQNEAQ (reference sequence). The chain's CDR3 is CASSLRGQDGSPLHF. In DNA form, the CDR3 reads TGTGCCAGCAGCCTCCGCGGACAGGACGGCTCACCCCTCCACTTT. The full variable domain, rest sourced from reference TRBV7-9 and TRBJ1-6, is DTGVSQNPRHKITKRGQNVTFRCDPISEHNRLYWYRQTLGQGPEFLTYFQNEAQLEKSRLLSDRFSAERPKGSFSTLEIQRTEQGDSAMYLCASSLRGQDGSPLHFGNGTRLTVT.

This clone has just a few counts. The gene calls are TRBV19 and TRBJ1-2; D gene ambiguous. V shed 5 bases and J shed 8 bases, with 15 bases lying between them. The germline gives CDR1 LNHDA, CDR2 SQIVND (reference sequence). The CDR3 runs 13 residues. The CDR3 sequence: CASSLVGLSGYTF. The CDR3 DNA reads as TGTGCCAGTAGTCTGGTTGGGCTTTCCGGCTACACCTTC.

This clone has more than one count but fewer than ten. The chain couples TRBV29-1 to TRBJ1-3; D remains unclear. The CDR3 covers 13 residues. Germline values: CDR1 SQVTM, CDR2 ANQGSEA. Trimming left V 4 bases short and J 2 bases short, with 9 bases between. In DNA, the CDR3 is TGCAGCGTTGTGAAGAGTGCTGGAAACACCATATATTTT. It yields the protein CSVVKSAGNTIYF.

This clone has a single count. This chain's CDR3 is CASSLPTGPQHF. In DNA, the CDR3 is TGTGCCAGCAGCTTACCGACAGGGCCCCAGCATTTT. The chain uses TRBV5-6 and TRBJ1-5, with D perhaps matching TRBD1 (6 bases). Germline loops: CDR1 SGHDT, CDR2 YYEEEE. The ends were cut back, 2 bases at V and 9 bases at J, with 9 bases in the middle. The CDR3 extends over 12 amino acids.

The chain links TRBV5-1 to TRBJ2-7; the match to TRBD1 covers 9 bases. The CDR3 loop spans 15 amino acids. The junction had 1 base not matched to a gene; V was cut back by 0 bases and J by 0 bases. Germline V gene sequence: CDR1 SGHRS, CDR2 YFSETQ. CDR3 protein: CASSLGQGGSYEQYF. DNA for the CDR3: TGCGCCAGCAGCTTGGGACAGGGGGGCTCCTACGAGCAGTACTTC.

V and J are TRBV6-1 and TRBJ2-5; TRBD1 might be the D (7 bases). Per germline, CDR1 MNHNS and CDR2 SASEGT. This CDR3 is 14 amino acids long. The CDR3 loop is CASSRQGLRETQYF. The CDR3 DNA is TGTGCGTCCAGCAGACAGGGACTGCGGGAGACCCAGTACTTC.

The chain has TRBV9 and TRBJ2-1, with TRBD1 as a possible D gene (6 bases). Germline-derived CDR1 and CDR2 are SGDLS and YYNGEE. The CDR3 is 14 amino acids. The ends were cut back, 0 bases at V and 8 bases at J, with 12 bases in the middle. In DNA form, the CDR3 reads TGTGCCAGCAGCGTAGATTCTGGGGGCTATGAGCAGTTCTTC. Protein: CASSVDSGGYEQFF.

V is TRBV21-1 and J is TRBJ2-1; TRBD1 is the table's D call and was not checked against the DNA. TRBV21-1 is a known pseudogene. The CDR3 spans 23 residues. The CDR3 region has the DNA TGTGCCAGCAGCAAAGGGCCCGGGACAGGGGATGAACCGGGACCCATCTACCGTGATGAGCAGTTCTTC. Translating gives CASSKGPGTGDEPGPIYRDEQFF.